This T cell receptor (beta chain) was documented in a study of OX40 agonist ivuxolimab in advanced cancers. About the study: Dose-escalation patients' cancers were hepatocellular carcinoma, melanoma, renal cell or head and neck cancer. Under the entry rules, prior anti-PD-1, anti-PD-L1 or anti-CTLA-4 therapy was allowed, and roughly 43% had some.

Clones were sequenced by immunoSEQ multiplex PCR, and TCRdb holds only the in-frame ones, with some missing. The sample holds about 89,000 clones, around 83% seen once. Samples were taken at baseline and on day 1 of cycles 4 and 7. This TCR came from an adult with an advanced solid tumor such as melanoma, head and neck, liver or kidney cancer. Material: CD4+ or CD8+ T cells sorted from blood, obtained in a trial of the OX40 agonist ivuxolimab.

CDR3 region: CASSIGSRAGLGNEQFF. The CDR3 nucleotides are TGTGCCAGTAGTATAGGCTCCCGGGCGGGATTAGGGAATGAGCAGTTCTTC. The chain carries TRBV19 and TRBJ2-1; a possible D gene is TRBD2 (6 bases). In germline, CDR1 is LNHDA, CDR2 SQIVND (reference sequence). Trimming left V 1 base short and J 7 bases short, with 20 bases between. The CDR3 contains 17 residues.